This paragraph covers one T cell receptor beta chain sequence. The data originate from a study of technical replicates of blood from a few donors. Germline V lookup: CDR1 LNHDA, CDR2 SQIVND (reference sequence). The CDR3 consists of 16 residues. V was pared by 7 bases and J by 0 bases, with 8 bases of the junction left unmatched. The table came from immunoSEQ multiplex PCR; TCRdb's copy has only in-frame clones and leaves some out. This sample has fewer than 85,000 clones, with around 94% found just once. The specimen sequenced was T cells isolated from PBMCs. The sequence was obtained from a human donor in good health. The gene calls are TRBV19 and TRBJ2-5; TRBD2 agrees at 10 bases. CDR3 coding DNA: TGTGCCAGTAAGTCCCTCCTAGCGGGGGACCAAGAGACCCAGTACTTC. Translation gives CASKSLLAGDQETQYF.